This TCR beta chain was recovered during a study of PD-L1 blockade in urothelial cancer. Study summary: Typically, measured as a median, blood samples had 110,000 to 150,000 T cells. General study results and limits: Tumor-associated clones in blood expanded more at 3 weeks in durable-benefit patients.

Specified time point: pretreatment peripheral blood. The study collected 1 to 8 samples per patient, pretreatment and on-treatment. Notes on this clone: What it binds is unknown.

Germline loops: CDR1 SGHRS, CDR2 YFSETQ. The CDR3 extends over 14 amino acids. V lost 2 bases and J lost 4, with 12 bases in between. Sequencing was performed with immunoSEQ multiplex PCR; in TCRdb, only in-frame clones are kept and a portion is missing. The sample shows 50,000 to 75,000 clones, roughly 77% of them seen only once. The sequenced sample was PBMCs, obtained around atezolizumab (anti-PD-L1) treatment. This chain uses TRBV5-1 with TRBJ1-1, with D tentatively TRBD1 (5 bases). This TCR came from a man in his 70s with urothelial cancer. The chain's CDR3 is CASSFGGRFTEAFF. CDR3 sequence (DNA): TGCGCCAGCAGCTTTGGGGGGAGGTTCACTGAAGCTTTCTTT.